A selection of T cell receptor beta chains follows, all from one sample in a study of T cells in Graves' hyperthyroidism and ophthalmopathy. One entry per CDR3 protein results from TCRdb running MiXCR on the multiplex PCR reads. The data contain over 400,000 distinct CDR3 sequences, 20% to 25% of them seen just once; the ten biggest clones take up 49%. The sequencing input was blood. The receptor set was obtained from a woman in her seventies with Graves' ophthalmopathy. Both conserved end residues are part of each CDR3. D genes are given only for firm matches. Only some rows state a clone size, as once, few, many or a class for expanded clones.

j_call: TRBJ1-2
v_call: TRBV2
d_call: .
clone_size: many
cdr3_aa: CASSKTESYGYTF
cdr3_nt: TGTGCCAGCAGTAAGACAGAGAGCTATGGCTACACCTTC

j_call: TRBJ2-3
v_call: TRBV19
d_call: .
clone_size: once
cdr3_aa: CASSIGTGRTDTQYF
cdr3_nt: TGTGCCAGTAGTATAGGTACAGGGAGAACAGATACGCAGTATTTT

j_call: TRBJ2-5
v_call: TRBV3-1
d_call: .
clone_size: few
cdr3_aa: CASSEAYQETQYF
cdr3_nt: TGTGCCAGCAGTGAGGCGTACCAAGAGACCCAGTACTTC

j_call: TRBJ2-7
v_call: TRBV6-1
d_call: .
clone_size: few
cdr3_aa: CASSEVRAGRPYEQYF
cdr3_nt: TGTGCCAGCAGTGAAGTGCGTGCAGGTCGGCCCTACGAGCAGTACTTC

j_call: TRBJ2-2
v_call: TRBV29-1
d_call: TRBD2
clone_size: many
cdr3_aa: CSGRWRESGTGELFF
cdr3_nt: TGCAGCGGCCGGTGGCGGGAGTCGGGCACCGGGGAGCTGTTTTTT

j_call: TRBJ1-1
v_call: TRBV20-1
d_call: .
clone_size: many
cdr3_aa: CSARTIMGSTEAFF
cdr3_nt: TGCAGTGCTAGGACCATAATGGGTAGCACTGAAGCTTTCTTT

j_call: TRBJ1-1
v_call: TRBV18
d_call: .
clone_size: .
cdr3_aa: CASSPGSGAPREAFF
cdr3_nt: TGTGCCAGCTCCCCCGGCTCGGGGGCACCAAGGGAAGCTTTCTTT

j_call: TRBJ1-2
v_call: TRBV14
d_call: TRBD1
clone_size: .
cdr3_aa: CASSQVAGGAGGYTF
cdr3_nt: TGTGCCAGCAGCCAAGTGGCAGGGGGCGCAGGTGGCTACACCTTC

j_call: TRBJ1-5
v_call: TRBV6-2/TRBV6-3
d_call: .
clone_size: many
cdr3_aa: CASSYDQEGNQPQHF
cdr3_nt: TGTGCCAGCAGTTACGATCAGGAGGGGAATCAGCCCCAGCATTTT

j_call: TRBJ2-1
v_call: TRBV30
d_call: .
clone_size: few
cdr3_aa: CAWSGGNPHEQFF
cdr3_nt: TGTGCCTGGAGCGGGGGAAACCCCCATGAGCAGTTCTTC

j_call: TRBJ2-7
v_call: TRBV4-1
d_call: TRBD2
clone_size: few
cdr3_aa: CASSQAGGPQEQYF
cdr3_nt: TGCGCCAGCAGCCAGGCGGGAGGGCCGCAAGAGCAGTACTTC

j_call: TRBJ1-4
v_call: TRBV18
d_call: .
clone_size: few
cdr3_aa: CASSPFTGISEKLFF
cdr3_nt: TGTGCCAGCTCACCATTTACCGGGATTAGCGAAAAACTGTTTTTT